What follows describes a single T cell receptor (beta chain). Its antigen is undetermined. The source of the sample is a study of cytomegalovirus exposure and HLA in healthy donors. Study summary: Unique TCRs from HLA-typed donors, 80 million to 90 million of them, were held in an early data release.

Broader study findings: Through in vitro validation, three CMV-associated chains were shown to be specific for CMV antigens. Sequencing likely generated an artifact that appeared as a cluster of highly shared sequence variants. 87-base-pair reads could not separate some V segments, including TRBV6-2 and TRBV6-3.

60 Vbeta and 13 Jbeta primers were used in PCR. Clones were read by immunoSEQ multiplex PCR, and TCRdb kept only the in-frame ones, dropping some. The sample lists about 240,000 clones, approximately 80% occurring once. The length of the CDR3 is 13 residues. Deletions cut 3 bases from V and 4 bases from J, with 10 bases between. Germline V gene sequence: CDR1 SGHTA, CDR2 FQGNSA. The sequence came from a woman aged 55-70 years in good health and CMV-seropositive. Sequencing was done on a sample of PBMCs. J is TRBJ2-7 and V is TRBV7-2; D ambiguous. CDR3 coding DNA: TGTGCCAGCAGCTTTGCTAGGCAGTACGAGCAGTACTTC. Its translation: CASSFARQYEQYF.